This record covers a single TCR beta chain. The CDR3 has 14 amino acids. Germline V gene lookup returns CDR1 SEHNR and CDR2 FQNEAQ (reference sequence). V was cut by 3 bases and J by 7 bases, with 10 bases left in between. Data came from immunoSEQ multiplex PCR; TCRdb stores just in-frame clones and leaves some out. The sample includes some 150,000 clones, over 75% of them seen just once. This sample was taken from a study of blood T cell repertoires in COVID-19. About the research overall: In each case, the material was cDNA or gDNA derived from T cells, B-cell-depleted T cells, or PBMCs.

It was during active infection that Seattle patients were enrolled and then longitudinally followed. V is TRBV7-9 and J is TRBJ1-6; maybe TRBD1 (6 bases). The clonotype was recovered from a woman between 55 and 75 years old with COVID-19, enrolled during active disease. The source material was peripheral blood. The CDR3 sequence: CASSFQGMNSPLHF. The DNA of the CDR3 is TGTGCCAGCAGCTTTCAGGGGATGAATTCACCCCTCCACTTT.